This entry concerns a single T cell receptor (beta chain). Which antigen it targets is not known. No base-level quality is on record; no much larger clone is a single base apart. This sample was included in a study of cytomegalovirus exposure and HLA in healthy donors (dated 2017 in TCRdb). Regarding the research as a whole: According to an earlier analysis of around 600 of the donors, 150 million to 200 million T cells yielded roughly 110 million unique TCR beta sequences and roughly 280 Gb of sequence data. To predict cytomegalovirus infection status, the study brought together high-throughput TCR immunosequencing, statistical association of individual TCRs with disease status, and machine learning. A later analysis re-analyzed previously published TCR beta repertoires from roughly 690 donors and added high-resolution HLA genotyping to study TCR occurrence patterns. Of the roughly 410 genotyped donors, roughly 80% were placed in the genetic ancestry cluster associated with self-reported Caucasian donors. A handful of DR-DQ haplotypes were treated as single units for association and clustering because of strong linkage in the cohort. The study used immunosequencing to profile the T cell repertoires of 666 subjects and linked those repertoires to cytomegalovirus serostatus. Both class I and class II loci were covered by HLA typing, at four-digit resolution. In the later analysis, no new phenotypic data were used to find candidate immune exposures; instead, reliance was placed on TCR beta sequences and their occurrence across donors. Among 350 to 400 genotyped donors of the cohort, an average of roughly 240,000 unique TCR beta nucleotide sequences were sequenced per donor, 15% to 20% of them non-productive. Donor age, sex, ethnicity and CMV serostatus were compiled together with the repertoire data. Roughly 300 gigabases of sequencing data and approximately 91 million unique TCR sequences made up an early release that covered roughly 670 HLA-typed donors. Typing coverage differed by locus: A, B, C, DRB1 and DQB1 were typed in about 629-640 donors, DQA1 in 522, DPA1 in approximately 610, and DPB1 in 450 to 480. In addition to the first cohort of approximately 650 subjects, a separate validation cohort of over 90 different subjects was used. A later genetic analysis took genome-wide SNP genotypes for about three fifths of the roughly 700 donors and used that subset as a discovery cohort. To decide whether each TCR beta V gene segment behaved as functional or pseudogenic, an earlier analysis of some 600 of the donors relied on high-throughput TCR beta sequencing. The study was designed to test whether signatures of past pathogen exposure could be identified by cataloging public T cell receptors. All discovery cohort repertoires had been generated using a single sequencing platform.

Study-wide findings and limitations: A later genetic analysis associated a missense DCLRE1C variant with V-gene and J-gene trimming of TCR beta chains, and an independent cohort replicated the association. HLA typing was unavailable for some donors at each locus, so association tests used only the typed subset. A later analysis associated 16,951 TCR beta sequences with specific HLA alleles at a false discovery rate of 0.05. In a later analysis, TCR association rates were found to vary across HLA loci, with the most associated TCRs seen for DRB1 alleles and the fewest for HLA-C alleles. Compared with the roughly 600-donor mean, donors in an Asian-associated ancestry cluster had fewer N-insertions in productive TCRs, according to a later genetic analysis. Roughly uniform sequencing depth across donors was assumed in presence/absence analyses, although this assumption may not hold. The classifier was reported to diagnose cytomegalovirus status with high specificity and sensitivity in both the original and validation cohorts. Because counts were too low, seventeen rarely observed V segments, including chromosome 9 orphons, were left out of the earlier analysis of over 550 of the donors. According to a later analysis, parvovirus B19, influenza, CMV and Epstein-Barr virus appeared linked to several top co-occurrence clusters. Most TCR sequences were observed very rarely across donors, whereas some public TCRs were present in many individuals. A total of 150 or so TCR beta chains were listed by the study as associated with cytomegalovirus. In a later analysis, most CMV-associated TCR beta chains were found to appear HLA-restricted, with HLA associations seemingly driven largely by CMV exposure. In an earlier analysis of 500 to 650 of the donors, most TCR beta V segments appeared in productive rearrangements about 87% or about 30% of the time, broadly matching IMGT annotations. The authors suggested that the approach could potentially be generalized to other disease states and immunological phenotypes. Strong co-occurrence of HLA alleles, especially DR and DQ, made assigning TCR associations to individual alleles difficult. A group of highly shared sequence variants was considered likely to be a technical artifact of the sequencing pipeline. In a later analysis, HLA-associated TCR beta chains showed more clonal expansion and lower generation probabilities than non-associated chains that were equally common. Because the 87-base-pair reads could not distinguish some IMGT-functional V segments, including TRBV6-2 and TRBV6-3, those segments were excluded. In this cohort, only TCR beta chains were sequenced, and detectable features were limited by the absence of alpha or paired-chain data. A further reported finding was that TCR beta sequences accurately predicted the HLA-A and HLA-B alleles for most subjects in the first cohort. Linkage disequilibrium might explain the correlated functional status among segregating V segments, but an unknown experimental factor could not be excluded. Immune exposure information for the cohort was limited to CMV serostatus. In vitro tests confirmed that a few of the cytomegalovirus-associated TCR beta chains recognize cytomegalovirus antigens.

Receptor libraries were prepared by the immunoSEQ multiplex PCR assay. For the multiplex PCR, a mixture combining 60 forward primers for TCR Vbeta segments and 13 reverse primers for TCR Jbeta segments was used. A multiplex PCR assay on genomic DNA amplified the CDR3 region of rearranged TCR beta genes. The amplified TCR beta libraries were sequenced on the Illumina HiSeq System as 87-base-pair reads. Concerning the study's data processing: A later analysis tallied about 77 million unique TCR beta chains across the 650 to 750 repertoires, and approximately 11 million of those chains were shared by two or more donors. A nearest-neighbor algorithm error-corrected the raw reads and collapsed the reads into unique sequences, merging closely related sequences to remove PCR and sequencing errors. V, D and J gene segments were assigned by aligning CDR3 sequences to IMGT reference sequences. For a sequence to be retained, a match of at least six nucleotides to both a V gene segment and a J gene segment was required. A rearrangement was called productive if the CDR3 had no stop codons and remained in frame with V and J, and every other rearrangement was called non-productive. Following IMGT convention, CDR3 was defined as the stretch from the second conserved V-encoded cysteine to the conserved J-encoded phenylalanine. In an earlier analysis of roughly 580 of the donors, sequences lacking an unambiguous match to a single V gene segment were excluded. In an earlier analysis of a few hundred of the donors, V segments were called functional above 56.7% productive rearrangements and were called segregating when the between-donor standard deviation exceeded 5%. To diagnose cytomegalovirus status from the catalog of TCR beta chain sequences, a statistical classification framework was built. In a later analysis, TCR nucleotide sequences were compared against IMGT/GENE-DB human TR gene sequences so that V and J genes could be assigned. The TCRdist pipeline was used in a later analysis to assign CDR3 sequences and most-parsimonious VDJ recombination scenarios. In a later analysis, each TCR beta chain was defined by its CDR3 amino acid sequence together with its V-gene family, and reads lacking a unique V-gene family were excluded. In a later analysis, approximately 640 highly shared, low-generation-probability nucleotide sequences were removed to address suspected cross-contamination and a sequencing artifact. In a later analysis, a clonal expansion index was calculated for each public chain from normalized within-repertoire ranks of inferred template counts. A later analysis computed generation probabilities with a VDJ recombination model fitted to out-of-frame rearrangements, and checked the results against IGoR. A later analysis scored TCR-TCR, TCR-HLA and TCR-CMV co-occurrence with hypergeometric tests, applying a repertoire-size bias correction to TCR pairs. To estimate false discovery rates, a later analysis permuted the HLA or CMV assignments 20 times. In a later analysis, co-occurring TCRs were grouped using DBSCAN, with TCRdist sequence similarity added in when clustering inside HLA-allele-positive subsets. Repertoires with fewer than 30,000 or more than 120,000 public chains were left out of co-occurrence clustering, as were about 5 repertoires with anomalous nucleotide sharing. This immuneACCESS table, as held by TCRdb, lists in-frame sequences with V and J called but not all clones. Of the missing ones, under half trace to an unresolved V gene in checked studies; the others have no known cause. The DNA was the basis for D and trimming; V, J and clone size are from that table. Counted in this sample were approximately 160,000 clones; around 78% of them appeared once. The ten most abundant clones make up less than 15% of the sample.

The cohort was made up of around 720 healthy bone marrow donors. Cohort members were all nominally healthy when sampled, although unrecorded immune exposures were likely present. The donor was CMV seropositive and belonged to the group of over 250 seropositive cohort members. A peripheral blood sample was collected from each donor, and TCR beta sequencing was performed on peripheral blood mononuclear cells. Genomic DNA was extracted from the blood cell samples with the Qiagen DNeasy Blood Extraction Kit. CDR1 and CDR2 were assigned from the germline V gene (reference sequence) as PRHDT and FYEKMQ. The CDR3 runs 13 amino acids, cysteine and phenylalanine included. Only the CDR3 region is kept as DNA, spanning 39 bases read in frame from base 1. Trimming accounts for 6 bases at V and 11 bases at J, while the number of junction bases matched to no gene is 10.

The sequence came from a woman aged 45-60 years in good health and CMV-seropositive. The rearranged segments are TRBV13 and TRBJ2-1; 7 middle bases align to TRBD1. The sequenced material came from PBMCs. The CDR3 region has the sequence CASRKTGTIQQFF. The DNA is as follows: TGTGCCAGCAGGAAGACAGGGACCATTCAGCAGTTCTTC.